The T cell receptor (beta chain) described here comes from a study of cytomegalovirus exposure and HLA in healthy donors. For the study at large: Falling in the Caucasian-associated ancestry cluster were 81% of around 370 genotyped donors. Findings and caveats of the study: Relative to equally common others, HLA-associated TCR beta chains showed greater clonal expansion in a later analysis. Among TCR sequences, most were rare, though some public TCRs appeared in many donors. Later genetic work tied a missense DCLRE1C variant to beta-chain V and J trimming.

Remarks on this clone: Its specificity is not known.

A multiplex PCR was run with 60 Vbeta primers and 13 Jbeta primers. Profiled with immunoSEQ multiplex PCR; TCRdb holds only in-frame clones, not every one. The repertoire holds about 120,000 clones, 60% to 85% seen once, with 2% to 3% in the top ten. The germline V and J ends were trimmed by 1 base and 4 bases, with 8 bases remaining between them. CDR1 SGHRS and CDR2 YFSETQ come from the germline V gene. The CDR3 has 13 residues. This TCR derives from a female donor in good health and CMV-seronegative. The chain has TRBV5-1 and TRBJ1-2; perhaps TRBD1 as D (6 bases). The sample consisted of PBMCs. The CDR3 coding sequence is TGCGCCAGCAGCTTGCAACAGGGCTATGGCTACACCTTC. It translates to CASSLQQGYGYTF.